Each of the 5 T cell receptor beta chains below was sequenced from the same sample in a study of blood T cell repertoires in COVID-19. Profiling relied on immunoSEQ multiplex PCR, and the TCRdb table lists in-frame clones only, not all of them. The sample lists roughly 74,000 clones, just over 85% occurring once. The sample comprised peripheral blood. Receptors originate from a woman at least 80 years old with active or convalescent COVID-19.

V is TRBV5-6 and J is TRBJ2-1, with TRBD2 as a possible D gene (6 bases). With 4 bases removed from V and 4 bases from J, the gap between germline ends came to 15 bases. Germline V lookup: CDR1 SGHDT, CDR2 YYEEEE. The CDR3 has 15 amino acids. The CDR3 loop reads CASSQGVGTYNEQFF. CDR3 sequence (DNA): TGTGCCAGCAGCCAAGGTGTAGGGACTTACAATGAGCAGTTCTTC. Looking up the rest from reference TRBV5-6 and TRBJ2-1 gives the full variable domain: DAGVTQSPTHLIKTRGQQVTLRCSPKSGHDTVSWYQQALGQGPQFIFQYYEEEERQRGNFPDRFSGHQFPNYSSELNVNALLLGDSALYLCASSQGVGTYNEQFFGPGTRLTVL.

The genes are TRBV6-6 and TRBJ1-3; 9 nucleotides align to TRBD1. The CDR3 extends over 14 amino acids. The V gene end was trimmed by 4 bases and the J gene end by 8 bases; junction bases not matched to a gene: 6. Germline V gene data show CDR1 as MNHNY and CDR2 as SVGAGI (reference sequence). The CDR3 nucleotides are TGTGCCAGCAGTTTCCGGACAGGGGAGGACACCATATATTTT. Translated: CASSFRTGEDTIYF.

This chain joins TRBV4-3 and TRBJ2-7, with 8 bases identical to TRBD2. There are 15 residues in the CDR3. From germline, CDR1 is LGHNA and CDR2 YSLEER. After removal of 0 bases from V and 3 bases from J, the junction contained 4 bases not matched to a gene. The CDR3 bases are TGCGCCAGCAGCCAAGAAGGACTAGCTGACTACGAGCAGTACTTC. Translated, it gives CASSQEGLADYEQYF.

CDR3 in DNA: TGTGCCAGCACTGGGCTGGGGAGCGGCAATCAGCCCCAGCATTTT. This encodes CASTGLGSGNQPQHF. The chain joins TRBV2 to TRBJ1-5; no reliable D call. Germline loops: CDR1 SNHLY, CDR2 FYNNEI. The V and J ends lost 7 bases and 2 bases respectively, with 15 bases between them. The CDR3 length is 15 residues.

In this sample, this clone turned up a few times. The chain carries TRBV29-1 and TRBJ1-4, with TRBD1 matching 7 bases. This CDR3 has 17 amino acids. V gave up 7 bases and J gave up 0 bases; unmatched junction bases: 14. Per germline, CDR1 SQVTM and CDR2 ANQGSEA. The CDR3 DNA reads TGCAGCGCTGCCGGGACAGTCGACTTAGCAACTAATGAAAAACTGTTTTTT. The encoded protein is CSAAGTVDLATNEKLFF.